The clone carrying this T cell receptor (beta chain) occurred a few times. This sample stems from a study of blood T cell repertoires in COVID-19. Trimming shortened V by 1 base and J by 0 bases, and 12 bases separated the two germline ends. CDR3 length equals 16 residues. The V gene's germline CDR1 is SEHNR and CDR2 FQNEAQ (reference sequence). Source study methods: Amplified reference gene primers provided the basis for estimating nucleated cell counts. This table comes from immunoSEQ multiplex PCR, and its TCRdb copy is limited to in-frame clones, with some not included. Clone size and the V and J calls come from that table; the DNA yielded D and trimming. The sample lists 300,000 to 350,000 clones; 85% to 90% were seen once.

Sequencing was done on a sample of peripheral blood. This sequence was found in a woman aged 70-85 years with COVID-19, enrolled during active disease. J is TRBJ1-2 and V is TRBV7-9; D perhaps matches TRBD1 (5 bases). The CDR3 bases are TGTGCCAGCAGCTTAGGGGGCAGGACGACTAACTATGGCTACACCTTC. Protein sequence: CASSLGGRTTNYGYTF.